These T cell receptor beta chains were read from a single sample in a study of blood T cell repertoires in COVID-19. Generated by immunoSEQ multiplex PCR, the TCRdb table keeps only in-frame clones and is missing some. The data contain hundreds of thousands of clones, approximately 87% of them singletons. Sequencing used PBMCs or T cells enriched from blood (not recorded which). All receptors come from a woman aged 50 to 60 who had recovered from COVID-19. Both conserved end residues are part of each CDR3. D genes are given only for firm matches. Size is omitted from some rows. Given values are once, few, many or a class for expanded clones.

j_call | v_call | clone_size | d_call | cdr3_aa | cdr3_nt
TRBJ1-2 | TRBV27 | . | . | CASSYRARGSGYTF | TGTGCCAGCAGTTACAGGGCCAGGGGATCCGGCTACACCTTC
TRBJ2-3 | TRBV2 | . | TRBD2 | CASSSRTSGVADTQYF | TGTGCCAGCAGTTCGCGGACTAGCGGGGTTGCAGATACGCAGTATTTT
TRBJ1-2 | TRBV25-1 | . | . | CASSSTGRSHGYTF | TGTGCCAGCAGCTCAACAGGGAGATCCCATGGCTACACCTTC
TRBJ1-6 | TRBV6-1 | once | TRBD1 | CASSDAGQVSYNSPLHF | TGTGCCAGCAGTGATGCGGGACAGGTGTCCTATAATTCACCCCTCCACTTT
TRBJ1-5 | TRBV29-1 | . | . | CSVELAGISNQPQHF | TGCAGCGTTGAATTGGCAGGGATTAGCAATCAGCCCCAGCATTTT
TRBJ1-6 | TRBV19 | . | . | CASSISDIGSPLHF | TGTGCCAGTAGTATTAGTGACATTGGGTCACCCCTCCACTTT
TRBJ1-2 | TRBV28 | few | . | CASSLTGSYGYTF | TGTGCCAGCAGTTTAACAGGGTCCTATGGCTACACCTTC
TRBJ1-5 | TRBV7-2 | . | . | CASSPGYSNQPQHF | TGTGCCAGCAGCCCCGGGTATAGCAATCAGCCCCAGCATTTT
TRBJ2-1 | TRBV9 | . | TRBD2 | CASSPWGTSSHEQFF | TGTGCCAGCAGCCCATGGGGGACTAGCTCCCATGAGCAGTTCTTC
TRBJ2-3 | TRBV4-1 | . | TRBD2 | CASSGLDDTQYF | TGCGCCAGCAGCGGACTAGACGATACGCAGTATTTT
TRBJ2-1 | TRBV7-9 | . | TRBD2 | CASSTPKSGGAYNEQFF | TGTGCCAGCAGCACGCCGAAGAGCGGGGGGGCCTACAATGAGCAGTTCTTC
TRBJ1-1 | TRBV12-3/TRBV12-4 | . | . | CASRQGRPEAFF | TGTGCCAGCAGACAGGGTCGCCCTGAAGCTTTCTTT
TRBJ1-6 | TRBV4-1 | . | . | CASSRPPGGPLHF | TGCGCCAGCAGCCGACCTCCCGGAGGGCCCCTCCACTTT
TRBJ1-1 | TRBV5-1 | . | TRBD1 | CASSLSDRGRTEAFF | TGCGCCAGCAGCCTTAGTGACAGGGGGCGAACTGAAGCTTTCTTT
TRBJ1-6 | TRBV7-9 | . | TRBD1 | CASSPSPGQGSSPLHF | TGTGCCAGCAGCCCTTCCCCGGGACAGGGGTCGTCACCCCTCCACTTT
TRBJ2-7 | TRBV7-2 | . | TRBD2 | CASSPGLAGHREQYF | TGTGCCAGCAGCCCAGGACTAGCGGGCCACCGGGAGCAGTACTTC
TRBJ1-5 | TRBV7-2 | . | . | CASTNPGQPQHF | TGTGCCAGCACCAACCCCGGGCAGCCCCAGCATTTT
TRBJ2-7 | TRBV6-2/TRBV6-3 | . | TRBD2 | CASSSERGGNEQYF | TGTGCCAGCAGTTCGGAGCGGGGAGGGAACGAGCAGTACTTC
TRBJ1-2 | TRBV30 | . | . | CAWSPGSTGYGYTF | TGTGCCTGGAGTCCGGGCTCAACGGGATATGGCTACACCTTC
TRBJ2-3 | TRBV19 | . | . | CASNLGGGTDTQYF | TGTGCCAGTAATCTGGGCGGGGGCACAGATACGCAGTATTTT
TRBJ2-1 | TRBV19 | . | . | CASSIRGNEQFF | TGTGCCAGTAGTATACGGGGTAATGAGCAGTTCTTC
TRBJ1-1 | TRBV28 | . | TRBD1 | CASTPTGGFTEAFF | TGTGCCAGCACCCCGACAGGGGGCTTCACTGAAGCTTTCTTT
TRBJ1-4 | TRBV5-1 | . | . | CASSPGWNATNEKLFF | TGCGCCAGCAGCCCCGGGTGGAATGCAACTAATGAAAAACTGTTTTTT
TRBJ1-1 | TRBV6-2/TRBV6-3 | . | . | CASSYSGTYNTEAFF | TGTGCCAGCAGTTACTCTGGGACATATAACACTGAAGCTTTCTTT